This TCR beta chain comes out of a study of cytomegalovirus exposure and HLA in healthy donors. Overall study results and limits: Specificity for CMV antigens was confirmed in vitro for a few of the CMV-associated chains. Presence/absence analysis assumed near-uniform sequencing depth across donors. The analysis excluded some indistinguishable V segments, including TRBV6-2 and TRBV6-3.

Note on this clone: The target antigen is unknown.

CDR1 and CDR2 from the germline V gene are MNHEY and SVGAGI. The CDR3 contains 15 residues. The V and J ends lost 6 bases and 1 base respectively, with 13 bases between them. PCR involved 60 Vbeta and 13 Jbeta primers. Sequenced by immunoSEQ multiplex PCR; TCRdb stores in-frame clones only, minus some. The data show around 92,000 clones, 65% to 85% seen once. The rearrangement joins TRBV6-5 to TRBJ2-1; maybe TRBD1 (6 bases). This TCR was recovered from a girl aged 2-10 years in good health and CMV-seropositive. Sequencing was carried out using PBMCs. The chain's CDR3 is CASSRQGGSYNEQFF. The CDR3 nucleotides are TGTGCCAGCAGCCGGCAAGGGGGTTCCTACAATGAGCAGTTCTTC.